This T cell receptor (beta chain) was obtained from a study of blood T cells in healthy people across ages. On the study more broadly: Every two T cells gave about one barcoded beta molecule via template switching.

Those donating, healthy Caucasian individuals from Russia, were aged about 6 to 95. Every donor provided roughly 10 milliliters of peripheral blood. Then a second PCR, running about 6 to 11 cycles, was carried out with a sample-barcoded 5' primer and a J-beta primer mix. TCRdb re-called the 5' RACE reads with MiXCR, one entry per CDR3 protein. This repertoire shows approximately 800,000 distinct CDR3 sequences, around 62% found once; its top ten account for roughly 25%. Trimming stripped 4 bases from V and 0 bases from J, with 13 bases between. CDR1 SGHKS and CDR2 YYEKEE come from the germline V gene (reference sequence). CDR3 size: 15 residues.

The specimen sequenced was blood. The receptor was isolated from a man between 25 and 39 years old in good health. The rearrangement links TRBV5-5 to TRBJ1-2, with no clear D. CDR3 residues: CASSREGGANYGYTF. Here the CDR3 DNA reads TGTGCCAGCAGCCGGGAGGGAGGAGCTAACTATGGCTACACCTTC.